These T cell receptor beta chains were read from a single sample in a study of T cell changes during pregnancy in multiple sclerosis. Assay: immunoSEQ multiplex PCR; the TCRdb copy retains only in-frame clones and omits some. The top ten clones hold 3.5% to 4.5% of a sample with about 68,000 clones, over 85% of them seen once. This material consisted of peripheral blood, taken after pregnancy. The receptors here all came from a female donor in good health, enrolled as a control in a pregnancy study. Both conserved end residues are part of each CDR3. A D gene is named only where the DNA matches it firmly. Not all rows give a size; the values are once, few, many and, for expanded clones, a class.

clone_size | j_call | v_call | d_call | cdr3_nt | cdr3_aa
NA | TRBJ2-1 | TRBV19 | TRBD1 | TGTGCCAGTAGTCCCCAGTCAGCAGGACAGGGGGCGAATGAGCAGTTCTTC | CASSPQSAGQGANEQFF
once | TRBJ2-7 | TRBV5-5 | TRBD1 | TGTGCCAGCAGCCCGGGACAGGGGGACTATTACGAGCAGTACTTC | CASSPGQGDYYEQYF
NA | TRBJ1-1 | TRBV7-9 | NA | TGTGCCAGCAGGAAAATACAGGGCAGGAACACTGAAGCTTTCTTT | CASRKIQGRNTEAFF
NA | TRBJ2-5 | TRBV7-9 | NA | TGTGCCGCAACGGGGAGTAGAGAGACCCAGTACTTC | CAATGSRETQYF
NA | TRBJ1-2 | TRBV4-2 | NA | TGTGCCAGCAGCCACAGGGGAGGGGCCTCTAACTATGGCTACACCTTC | CASSHRGGASNYGYTF
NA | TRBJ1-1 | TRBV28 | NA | TGTGCCAGCAGTTTAATCAGGGACACTGAAGCTTTCTTT | CASSLIRDTEAFF
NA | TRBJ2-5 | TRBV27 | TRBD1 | TGTGCCAGCGGTTCGGACAGGGGCCAAGAGACCCAGTACTTC | CASGSDRGQETQYF
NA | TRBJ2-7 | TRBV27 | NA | TGTGCCAGCAGTTCGGGACAAGACTACGAGCAGTACTTC | CASSSGQDYEQYF
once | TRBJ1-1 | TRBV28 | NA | TGTGCCAGCATCCCACAGGGACGAGACACTGAAGCTTTCTTT | CASIPQGRDTEAFF
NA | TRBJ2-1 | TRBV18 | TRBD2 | TGTGCCAGCTCACCGCTAGCGGGAGGGCCGATGAATGAGCAGTTCTTC | CASSPLAGGPMNEQFF
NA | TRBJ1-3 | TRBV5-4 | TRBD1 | TGTGCCAGCAGCGCCCCAGGGGGAGCTGGAAACACCATATATTTT | CASSAPGGAGNTIYF
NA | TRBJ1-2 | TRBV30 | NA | TGTGCCTGGAGTGTACAGGGAGTTAACTATGGCTACACCTTC | CAWSVQGVNYGYTF
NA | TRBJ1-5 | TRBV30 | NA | TGTGCCTGGAGTCCGGGGTACGGTCAGCCCCAGCATTTT | CAWSPGYGQPQHF
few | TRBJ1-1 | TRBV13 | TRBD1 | TGTGCCAGCAGCCTACAGGGGGCAAGTGAAGCTTTCTTT | CASSLQGASEAFF
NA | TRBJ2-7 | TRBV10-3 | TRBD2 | TGTGCCATCACCTTGGGGGGGGACGGCTACGAGCAGTACTTC | CAITLGGDGYEQYF
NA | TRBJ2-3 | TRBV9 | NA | TGTGCCAGCAGCGTAGAAGCGGGTCGCACAGATACGCAGTATTTT | CASSVEAGRTDTQYF
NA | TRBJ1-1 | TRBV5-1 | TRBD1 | TGCGCCAGCAGCTTGGGAGGGGGCGAAAACACTGAAGCTTTCTTT | CASSLGGGENTEAFF
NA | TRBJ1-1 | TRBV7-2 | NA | TGTGCCAGCAGCTTAACCAGGGGCCCCGAACGCACTGAAGCTTTCTTT | CASSLTRGPERTEAFF
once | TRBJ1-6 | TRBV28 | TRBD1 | TGTGCCAGCAGGGGGACAGGGGGTAGAAGTTCACCCCTCCACTTT | CASRGTGGRSSPLHF
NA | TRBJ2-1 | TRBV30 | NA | TGTGCCTGGAGGTACCCGGGCTCCTACAATGAGCAGTTCTTC | CAWRYPGSYNEQFF
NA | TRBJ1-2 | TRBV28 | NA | TGTGCCAGCAGTATATCGGGGTATGGCTACACCTTC | CASSISGYGYTF
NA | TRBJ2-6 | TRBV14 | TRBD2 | TGTGCCAGCAGCCTGACTAGCGGGGGGGCTCGCGGGGCCAACGTCCTGACTTTC | CASSLTSGGARGANVLTF
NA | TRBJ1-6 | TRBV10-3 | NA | TGTGCCATCAGTGTCTTCAGGGAGGGGAATTCACCCCTCCACTTT | CAISVFREGNSPLHF
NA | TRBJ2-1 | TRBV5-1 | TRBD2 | TGCGCCAGCACCCTGTTCCTAGCGGGAGCAGAAAATGAGCAGTTCTTC | CASTLFLAGAENEQFF
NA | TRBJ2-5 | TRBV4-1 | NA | TGCGCCAGCAGCTTCCCGACTAAGACCCAGTACTTC | CASSFPTKTQYF
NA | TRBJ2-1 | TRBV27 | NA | TGTGCCAGCAGTTTGGGCAGGGAGCAGTTCTTC | CASSLGREQFF
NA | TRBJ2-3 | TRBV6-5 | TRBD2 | TGTGCCAGCAGCAATAGCGGGAAGGCAGATACGCAGTATTTT | CASSNSGKADTQYF
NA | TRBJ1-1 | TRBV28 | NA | TGTGCCAGCAGTCCCAGAGACAACGTGAACACTGAAGCTTTCTTT | CASSPRDNVNTEAFF
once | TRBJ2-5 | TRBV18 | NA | TGTGCCAGCTCACCACCGGCGGCTGGGGAGACCCAGTACTTC | CASSPPAAGETQYF
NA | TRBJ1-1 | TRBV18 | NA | TGTGCCAGCTCACCACCTTGGGAGTCAGCGGCTTTCTTT | CASSPPWESAAFF
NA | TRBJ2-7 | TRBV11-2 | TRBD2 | TGTGCCAGTCTACCGGGGCTAGCGGGAGGGCCTTTGGACAACGAGCAGTACTTC | CASLPGLAGGPLDNEQYF
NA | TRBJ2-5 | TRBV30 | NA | TGTGCCTGGAGTGTGGGGCTAGCGCCCCAAGAGACCCAGTACTTC | CAWSVGLAPQETQYF
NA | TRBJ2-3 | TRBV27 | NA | TGTGCCAGCAGTTTAGAATCCCCTCTAGGCCCAGATACGCAGTATTTT | CASSLESPLGPDTQYF
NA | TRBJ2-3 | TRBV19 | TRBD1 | TGTGCCAGTAGTGAGACAGGGGGTAGCACAGATACGCAGTATTTT | CASSETGGSTDTQYF
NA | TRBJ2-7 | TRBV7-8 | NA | TGTGCCAGCAGCTTATCGACCGGGAGCTACGAGCAGTACTTC | CASSLSTGSYEQYF
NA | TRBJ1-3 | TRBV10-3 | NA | TGTGCCATCAGTGACCTCATTTTAGTGCCTGACTTAGAGTCTGGAAACACCATATATTTT | CAISDLILVPDLESGNTIYF
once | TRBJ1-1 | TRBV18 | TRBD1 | TGTGCCAGCTCACTCGGGACAGGGAACACTGAAGCTTTCTTT | CASSLGTGNTEAFF
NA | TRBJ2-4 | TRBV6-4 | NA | TGTGCCAGCAGTCCGACAGTGGAGGGGCAAAACATTCAGTACTTC | CASSPTVEGQNIQYF
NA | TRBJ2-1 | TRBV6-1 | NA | TGTGCCAGCAGTGATACCATTGGGGGCCGAGAGCAGTTCTTC | CASSDTIGGREQFF
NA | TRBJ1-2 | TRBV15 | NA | TGTGCCACCAGCGGCCAACAGGGTTGGGGCTATGGCTACACCTTC | CATSGQQGWGYGYTF
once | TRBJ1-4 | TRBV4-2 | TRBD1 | TGTGCCAGCAGCCGCCTGGGTACAGGGGATCGGGAAAAACTGTTTTTT | CASSRLGTGDREKLFF
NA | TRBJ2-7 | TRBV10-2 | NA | TGCGCCAGCAGTGAGGACACTCGCGCTGGCGAGCAGTACTTC | CASSEDTRAGEQYF
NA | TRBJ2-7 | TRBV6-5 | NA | TGTGCCAGCAGTTATATAGGCGGCAACTACGAGCAGTACTTC | CASSYIGGNYEQYF
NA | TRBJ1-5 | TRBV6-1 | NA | TGTGCCAGCACCACGATAGGAAGGGGGAATCAGCCCCAGCATTTT | CASTTIGRGNQPQHF
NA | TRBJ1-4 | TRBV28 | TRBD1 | TGTGCCAGCAGTTTACAGGGGGATGAAAAACTGTTTTTT | CASSLQGDEKLFF
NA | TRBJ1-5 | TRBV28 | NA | TGTGCCAGCAGTTTCTGGAGGAGCAATCAGCCCCAGCATTTT | CASSFWRSNQPQHF
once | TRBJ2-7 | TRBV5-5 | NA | TGTGCCAGCAGCTTGGGGACAGTACCCTCCTACGAGCAGTACTTC | CASSLGTVPSYEQYF
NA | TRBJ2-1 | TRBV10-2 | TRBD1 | TGCGCCAGCAGTGCCCGGACAGGGACCTACAATGAGCAGTTCTTC | CASSARTGTYNEQFF
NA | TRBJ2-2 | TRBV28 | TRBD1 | TGTGCCAGCACCCCGGGACAGGGGACCGGGGAGCTGTTTTTT | CASTPGQGTGELFF
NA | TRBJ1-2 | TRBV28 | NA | TGTGCCAGCACCACTACCCTTGATGGCTACACCTTC | CASTTTLDGYTF
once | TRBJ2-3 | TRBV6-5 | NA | TGTGCCAGCAGTTACGGCGGGACGGATACGCAGTATTTT | CASSYGGTDTQYF
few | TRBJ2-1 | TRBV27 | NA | TGTGCCAGCAGTGACAGCTCCAGCTCCTACAATGAGCAGTTCTTC | CASSDSSSSYNEQFF